This is a list of T cell receptor beta chains from one sample in a study of T cell responses to AZD1222 COVID-19 vaccine. Produced via immunoSEQ multiplex PCR; TCRdb's table is partial and in-frame only. The repertoire holds tens of thousands of clones, with roughly 75% as singletons. Sample: peripheral blood, taken on day 0 of AZD1222 vaccination. The receptors were gathered from an adult in good health. CDR3s include the opening cysteine and the closing phenylalanine or tryptophan. A D gene is named only where the DNA matches it firmly. The size entry is marked missing in some rows and otherwise reads once, few, many or a size class.

>TRBV16|TRBJ1-2|.|.
CASSQAGISGGYGYTF
TGTGCCAGCAGCCAAGCAGGAATAAGCGGGGGCTATGGCTACACCTTC
>TRBV9|TRBJ1-3|.|TRBD1
CASSKRQGAPGNTIYF
TGTGCCAGCAGCAAACGACAGGGGGCGCCTGGAAACACCATATATTTT
>TRBV7-7|TRBJ1-5|.|.
CASSLNSNQPQHF
TGTGCTAGCAGCTTAAATAGCAATCAGCCCCAGCATTTT
>TRBV5-1|TRBJ1-6|.|.
CASSLQGSASYNSPLHF
TGCGCCAGCAGCTTGCAGGGTTCAGCCTCCTATAATTCACCCCTCCACTTT
>TRBV19|TRBJ1-1|once|.
CASSATVNTEAFF
TGTGCCAGTAGTGCTACAGTGAACACTGAAGCTTTCTTT
>TRBV27|TRBJ2-7|.|TRBD2
CASSFLSGGLSYEQYF
TGTGCCAGCAGTTTCCTGAGCGGGGGCCTCTCCTACGAGCAGTACTTC
>TRBV15|TRBJ2-7|once|.
CATSTGTGPYEQYF
TGTGCCACCAGCACCGGGACGGGGCCCTACGAGCAGTACTTC
>TRBV21-1|TRBJ1-4|.|.
CASSKVRRDLTNEKLFF
TGTGCCAGCAGCAAAGTTAGGAGGGACTTAACTAATGAAAAACTGTTTTTT
>TRBV19|TRBJ2-2|.|.
CASSIRRAGELFF
TGTGCCAGTAGTATCCGACGGGCCGGGGAGCTGTTTTTT
>TRBV3-1/TRBV3-2|TRBJ1-1|.|.
CASSGAGDTEAFF
TGTGCCAGCAGCGGCGCGGGAGACACTGAAGCTTTCTTT
>TRBV30|TRBJ2-1|.|.
CAWSVRGIGEQFF
TGTGCCTGGAGTGTACGGGGTATCGGTGAGCAGTTCTTC
>TRBV27|TRBJ2-1|.|.
CASSLWGADEQFF
TGTGCCAGCAGTTTATGGGGCGCGGATGAGCAGTTCTTC
>TRBV2|TRBJ1-2|.|TRBD1
CASSSGTGVSAYGYTF
TGTGCCAGCAGTTCCGGGACAGGGGTGTCTGCCTATGGCTACACCTTC
>TRBV5-1|TRBJ1-2|.|.
CASSLVGDQRGYTF
TGCGCCAGCAGCTTGGTGGGGGATCAAAGGGGCTACACCTTC
>TRBV12-3/TRBV12-4|TRBJ1-5|.|.
CASRKVDQSPLHF
TGTGCCAGCAGAAAGGTCGACCAGAGCCCTCTCCATTTT
>TRBV2|TRBJ2-1|.|TRBD2
CASSDPGRGGLYNEQFF
TGTGCCAGCAGTGACCCCGGGCGGGGGGGCCTCTACAATGAGCAGTTCTTC
>TRBV11-2|TRBJ2-2|few|.
CASSLEGAAPGELFF
TGTGCCAGCAGCTTAGAGGGGGCTGCGCCCGGGGAGCTGTTTTTT
>TRBV9|TRBJ1-2|.|.
CASSEDLTGYGYTF
TGTGCCAGCAGCGAGGACTTGACAGGCTATGGCTACACCTTC
>TRBV6-5|TRBJ1-2|.|.
CASSYSMVGYGYTF
TGTGCCAGCAGTTACTCGATGGTTGGCTATGGCTACACCTTC
>TRBV5-1|TRBJ2-3|.|TRBD2
CASSLAGGGSDTQYF
TGCGCCAGCAGCCTAGCGGGGGGCGGGTCAGATACGCAGTATTTT
>TRBV6-5|TRBJ2-7|few|.
CASSLGHSYEQYF
TGTGCCAGCAGTTTAGGCCACTCCTACGAGCAGTACTTC
>TRBV6-5|TRBJ1-4|.|.
CASTYQAANEKLFF
TGTGCCAGCACCTATCAGGCGGCTAATGAAAAACTGTTTTTT
>TRBV5-1|TRBJ2-6|.|.
CASSLGGVSGPSGANVLTF
TGCGCCAGCAGCTTGGGTGGGGTTTCAGGACCTTCTGGGGCCAACGTCCTGACTTTC
>TRBV6-4|TRBJ2-1|few|.
CASNNEAGDNEQFF
TGTGCCAGCAATAACGAGGCAGGGGACAATGAGCAGTTCTTC
>TRBV2|TRBJ1-4|.|.
CASSPSVGGYEKLFF
TGTGCCAGCAGTCCTTCTGTAGGGGGGTATGAAAAACTGTTTTTT
>TRBV2|TRBJ2-2|.|.
CASSVNPNTGELFF
TGTGCCAGCAGTGTTAACCCGAACACCGGGGAGCTGTTTTTT
>TRBV19|TRBJ2-5|.|TRBD2
CASSIGLAGVTQETQYF
TGTGCCAGTAGTATAGGACTAGCGGGGGTCACACAAGAGACCCAGTACTTC
>TRBV24-1|TRBJ2-3|few|TRBD1
CATSGGQNTDTQYF
TGTGCCACCAGTGGGGGACAGAACACAGATACGCAGTATTTT
>TRBV10-2|TRBJ1-2|.|.
CASSGQGGGYGYTF
TGCGCCAGCAGTGGTCAGGGCGGGGGCTATGGCTACACCTTC
>TRBV28|TRBJ2-1|.|.
CASSVKGNEQFF
TGTGCCAGCAGCGTTAAGGGCAATGAGCAGTTCTTC
>TRBV12-3/TRBV12-4|TRBJ1-2|.|.
CASSRTTGGYTF
TGTGCCAGCAGCAGGACAACGGGTGGCTACACCTTC
>TRBV14|TRBJ2-3|few|TRBD1
CASSPEQGGTQYF
TGTGCCAGCAGCCCAGAACAGGGGGGTACGCAGTATTTT
>TRBV19|TRBJ2-4|.|.
CASSFRMSDIQYF
TGTGCCAGTAGTTTTCGAATGTCGGACATTCAGTACTTC
>TRBV10-3|TRBJ1-1|once|.
CAINRGGHSNTEAFF
TGTGCCATCAACAGAGGGGGGCATTCGAACACTGAAGCTTTCTTT
>TRBV29-1|TRBJ2-1|.|.
CSVDSGWVEQFF
TGCAGCGTTGACTCAGGGTGGGTTGAGCAGTTCTTC
>TRBV27|TRBJ1-6|few|TRBD1
CASSYIRDRSYNSPLHF
TGTGCCAGCAGCTACATCCGGGACAGGTCCTATAATTCACCCCTCCACTTT
>TRBV6-2/TRBV6-3|TRBJ1-5|.|TRBD1
CASSSRQGSNQPQHF
TGTGCCAGCAGTTCCCGACAGGGTTCCAATCAGCCCCAGCATTTT
>TRBV6-6|TRBJ2-7|.|TRBD2
CASSPGLAGGLSYEQYF
TGTGCCAGCAGTCCGGGACTAGCGGGGGGCCTATCCTACGAGCAGTACTTC
>TRBV6-5|TRBJ1-2|.|.
CASRTEGGGYTF
TGTGCCAGCAGGACGGAGGGAGGAGGCTACACCTTC